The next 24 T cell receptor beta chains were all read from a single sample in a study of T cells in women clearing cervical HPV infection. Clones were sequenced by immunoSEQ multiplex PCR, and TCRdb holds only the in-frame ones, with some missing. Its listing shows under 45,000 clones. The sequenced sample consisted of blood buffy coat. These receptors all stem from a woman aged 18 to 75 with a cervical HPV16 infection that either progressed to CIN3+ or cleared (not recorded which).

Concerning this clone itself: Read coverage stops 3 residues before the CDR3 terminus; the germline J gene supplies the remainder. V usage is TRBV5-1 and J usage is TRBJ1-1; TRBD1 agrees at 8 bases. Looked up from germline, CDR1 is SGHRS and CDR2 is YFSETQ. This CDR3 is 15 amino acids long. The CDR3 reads CASSLGSGGGLEAFF. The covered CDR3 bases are TGCGCCAGCAGCTTGGGGTCAGGGGGCGGACTAGAA.

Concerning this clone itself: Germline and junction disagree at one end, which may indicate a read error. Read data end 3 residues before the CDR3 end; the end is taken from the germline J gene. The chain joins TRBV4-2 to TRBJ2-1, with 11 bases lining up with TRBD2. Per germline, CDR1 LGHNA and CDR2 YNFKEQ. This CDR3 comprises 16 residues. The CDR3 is CASKPDGTSGYNEQFF. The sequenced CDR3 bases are TGCGCCAGCAAACCTGACGGGACTAGCGGCTACAATGAG.

The CDR3 protein is CAYELGTGDEKLFF. The sequenced part of the CDR3 DNA is TGTGCCTACGAGTTGGGGACAGGGGACGAAAAA. The chain joins TRBV30 to TRBJ1-4, with TRBD1 matching 10 bases. The DNA ends 3 residues before the CDR3 does, and the rest of the CDR3 is filled in from the germline J gene. V was clipped by 7 bases and J by 8 bases; unmatched bases: 10. There are 14 residues in the CDR3. Germline CDR1 and CDR2: GTSNPN and SVGIG (reference sequence).

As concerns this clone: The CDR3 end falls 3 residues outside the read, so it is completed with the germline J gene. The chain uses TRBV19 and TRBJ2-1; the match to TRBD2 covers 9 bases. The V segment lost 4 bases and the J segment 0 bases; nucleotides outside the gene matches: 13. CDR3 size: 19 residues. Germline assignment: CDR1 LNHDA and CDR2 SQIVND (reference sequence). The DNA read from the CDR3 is TGTGCCAGTAGTACCTCAGGGGCTAGCGGGACGAGCTCCTACAATGAG. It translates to CASSTSGASGTSSYNE. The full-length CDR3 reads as CASSTSGASGTSSYNEQFF.

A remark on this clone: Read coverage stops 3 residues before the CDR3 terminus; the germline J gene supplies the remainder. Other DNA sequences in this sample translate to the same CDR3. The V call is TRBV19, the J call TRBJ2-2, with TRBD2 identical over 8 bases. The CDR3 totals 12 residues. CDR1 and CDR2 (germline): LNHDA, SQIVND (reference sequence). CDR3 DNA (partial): TGTGCCAGTAGTATAGCGGGGGGGATG. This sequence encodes CASSIAGGM. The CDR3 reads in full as CASSIAGGMLFF.

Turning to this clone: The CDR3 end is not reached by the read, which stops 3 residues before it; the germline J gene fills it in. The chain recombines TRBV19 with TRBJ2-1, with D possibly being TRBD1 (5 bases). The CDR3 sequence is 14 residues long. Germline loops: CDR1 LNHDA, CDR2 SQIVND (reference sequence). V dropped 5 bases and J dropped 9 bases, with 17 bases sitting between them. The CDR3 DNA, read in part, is TGTGCCAGTAGTGACCAGGGTGGGATCGGTGAG. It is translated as CASSDQGGIGE. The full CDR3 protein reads CASSDQGGIGEQFF.

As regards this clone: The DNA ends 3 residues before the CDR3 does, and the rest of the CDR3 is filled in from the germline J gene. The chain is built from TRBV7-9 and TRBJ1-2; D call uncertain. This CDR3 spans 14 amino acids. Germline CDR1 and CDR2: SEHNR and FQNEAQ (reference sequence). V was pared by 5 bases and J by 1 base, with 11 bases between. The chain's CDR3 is CASSPEGSNYGYTF. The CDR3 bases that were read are TGTGCCAGCAGCCCAGAGGGCAGTAACTATGGC. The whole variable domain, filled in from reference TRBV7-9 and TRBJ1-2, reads DTGVSQNPRHKITKRGQNVTFRCDPISEHNRLYWYRQTLGQGPEFLTYFQNEAQLEKSRLLSDRFSAERPKGSFSTLEIQRTEQGDSAMYLCASSPEGSNYGYTFGSGTRLTVV.

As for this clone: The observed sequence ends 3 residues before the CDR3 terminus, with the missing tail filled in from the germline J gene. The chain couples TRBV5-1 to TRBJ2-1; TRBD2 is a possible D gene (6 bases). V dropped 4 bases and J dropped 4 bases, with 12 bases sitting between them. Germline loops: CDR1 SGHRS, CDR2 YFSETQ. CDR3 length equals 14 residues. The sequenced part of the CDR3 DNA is TGCGCCAGCAGCGGAGGCGGGGTATACAATGAG. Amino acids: CASSGGGVYNE. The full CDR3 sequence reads CASSGGGVYNEQFF.

The CDR3 bases that were read are TGTGCCTGGACGCTTGGGGGGAACTATGGC. This codes for CAWTLGGNYG. The whole CDR3 sequence is CAWTLGGNYGYTF. The J gene is TRBJ1-2, the V gene TRBV30; tentative D call: TRBD1 (5 bases). The read comes to an end 3 residues before the CDR3 does, leaving the germline J gene to fill in the end. Germline CDR1 GTSNPN, CDR2 SVGIG (reference sequence). Between the trimmed V and J ends, which lost 4 bases and 2 bases, there was a span of 11 bases. The CDR3 runs to 13 residues.

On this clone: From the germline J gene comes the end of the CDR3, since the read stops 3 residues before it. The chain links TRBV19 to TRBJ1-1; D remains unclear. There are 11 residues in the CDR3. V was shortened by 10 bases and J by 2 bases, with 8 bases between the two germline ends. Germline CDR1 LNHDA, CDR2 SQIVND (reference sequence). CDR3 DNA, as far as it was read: TGTGCCACACATTTCAACACTGAA. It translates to CATHFNTE. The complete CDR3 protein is CATHFNTEAFF.

The CDR3 protein is CASSPAGQGDYNEQFF. The sequenced CDR3 bases are TGTGCCAGCAGCCCGGCGGGACAGGGGGACTACAATGAG. The chain carries TRBV7-6 and TRBJ2-1; 11 bases are shared with TRBD1. Sequencing ends 3 residues short of the CDR3 end; the germline J gene provides the rest. The germline V gene has CDR1 SGHVS and CDR2 FNYEAQ. After removal of 5 bases from V and 3 bases from J, the junction contained 6 bases not matched to a gene. This CDR3 is built from 16 residues.

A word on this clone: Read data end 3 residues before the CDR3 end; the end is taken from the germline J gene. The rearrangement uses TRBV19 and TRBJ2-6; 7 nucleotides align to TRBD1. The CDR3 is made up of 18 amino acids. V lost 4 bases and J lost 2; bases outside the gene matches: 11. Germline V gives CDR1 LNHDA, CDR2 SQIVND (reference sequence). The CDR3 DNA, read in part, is TGTGCCAGTAGTAAGGTTACAGGGGCAGTAGCTGGGGCCAACGTC. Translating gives CASSKVTGAVAGANV. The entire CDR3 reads CASSKVTGAVAGANVLTF.

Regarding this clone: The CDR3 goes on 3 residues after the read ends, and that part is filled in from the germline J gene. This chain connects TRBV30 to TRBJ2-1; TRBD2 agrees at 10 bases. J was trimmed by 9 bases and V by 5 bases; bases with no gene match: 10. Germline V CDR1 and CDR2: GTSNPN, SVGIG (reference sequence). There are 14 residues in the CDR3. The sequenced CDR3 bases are TGTGCCTGGGGAAGCCTAGCGGGAGATGGTGAG. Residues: CAWGSLAGDGE. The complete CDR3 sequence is CAWGSLAGDGEQFF.

The CDR3 sequence: CAWSGMWTSGRVRNEQFF. Partial CDR3 DNA: TGTGCCTGGAGTGGAATGTGGACTAGCGGGAGGGTAAGGAATGAG. The rearrangement joins TRBV30 to TRBJ2-1; the match to TRBD2 covers 15 bases. The CDR3 extends 3 residues past the end of the read, so its final part is completed from the germline J gene. CDR1 is GTSNPN and CDR2 is SVGIG in the germline V gene (reference sequence). The CDR3 extends over 18 amino acids. V shed 1 base, J shed 7 bases, and the junction held 11 bases outside the gene matches. Full variable domain (missing parts from reference TRBV30 and TRBJ2-1): SQTIHQWPATLVQPVGSPLSLECTVEGTSNPNLYWYRQAAGRGLQLLFYSVGIGQISSEVPQNLSASRPQDRQFILSSKKLLLSDSGFYLCAWSGMWTSGRVRNEQFFGPGTRLTVL.

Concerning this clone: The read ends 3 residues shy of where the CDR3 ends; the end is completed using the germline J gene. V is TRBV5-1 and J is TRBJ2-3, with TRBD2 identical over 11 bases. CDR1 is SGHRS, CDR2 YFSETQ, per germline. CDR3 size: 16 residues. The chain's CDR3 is CASSLGTSGRGETQYF. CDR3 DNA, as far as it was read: TGCGCCAGCAGCTTGGGCACTAGCGGGAGAGGTGAGACG.

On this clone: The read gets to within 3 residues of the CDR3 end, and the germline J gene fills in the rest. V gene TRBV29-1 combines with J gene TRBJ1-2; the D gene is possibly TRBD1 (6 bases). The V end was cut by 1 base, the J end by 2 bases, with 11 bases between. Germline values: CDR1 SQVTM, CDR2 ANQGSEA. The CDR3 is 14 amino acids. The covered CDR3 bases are TGCAGCGTTGAAGGAGGGGGACGGAACTATGGC. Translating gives CSVEGGGRNYG. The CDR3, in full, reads CSVEGGGRNYGYTF.

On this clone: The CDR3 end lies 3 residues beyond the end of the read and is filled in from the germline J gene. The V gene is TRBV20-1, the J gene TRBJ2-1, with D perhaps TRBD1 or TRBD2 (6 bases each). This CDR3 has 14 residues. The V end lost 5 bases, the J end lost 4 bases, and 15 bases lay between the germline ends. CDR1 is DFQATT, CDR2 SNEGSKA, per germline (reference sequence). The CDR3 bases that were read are TGCAGTGCTCCCGCGGGACACCCTTACAATGAG. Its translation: CSAPAGHPYNE. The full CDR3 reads CSAPAGHPYNEQFF.

CDR3 DNA, as far as it was read: TGTGCCACCAGCATGGACAGAAACACCGGGGAG. It is translated as CATSMDRNTGE. Given in full, the CDR3 is CATSMDRNTGELFF. The chain carries TRBV15 and TRBJ2-2, with D possibly TRBD1 on 6 matching bases. Read sequence stops 3 residues before the CDR3 end, and the germline J gene provides the missing end. The CDR3 has 14 residues. The germline gives CDR1 LNHNV, CDR2 YYDKDF (reference sequence). Trimming took off 4 bases at V and 2 bases at J, with 8 bases between the two ends.

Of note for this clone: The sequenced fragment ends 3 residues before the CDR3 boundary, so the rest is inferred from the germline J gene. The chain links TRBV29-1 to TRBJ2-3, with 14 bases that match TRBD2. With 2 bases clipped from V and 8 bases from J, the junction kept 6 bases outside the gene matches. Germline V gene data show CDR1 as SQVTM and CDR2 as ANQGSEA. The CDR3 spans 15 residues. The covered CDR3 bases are TGCAGCGTTGAAACCCCCGGGACTAGCGGGAGTACG. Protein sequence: CSVETPGTSGST. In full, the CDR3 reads CSVETPGTSGSTQYF.

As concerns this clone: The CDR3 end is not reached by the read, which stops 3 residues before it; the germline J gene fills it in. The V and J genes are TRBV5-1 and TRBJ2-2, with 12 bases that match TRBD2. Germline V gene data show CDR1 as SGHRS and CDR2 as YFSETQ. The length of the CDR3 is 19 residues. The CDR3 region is CASSLGLAGSNSGANVLFF. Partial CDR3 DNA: TGCGCCAGCAGCCTTGGACTAGCGGGATCCAACTCTGGGGCCAACGTG.

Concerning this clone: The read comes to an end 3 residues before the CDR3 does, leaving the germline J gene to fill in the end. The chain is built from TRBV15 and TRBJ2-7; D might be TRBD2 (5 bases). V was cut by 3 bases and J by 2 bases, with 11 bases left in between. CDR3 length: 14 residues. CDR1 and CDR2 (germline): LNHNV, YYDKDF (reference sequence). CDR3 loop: CATSSPAGPYEQYF. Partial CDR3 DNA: TGTGCCACCAGCAGTCCCGCGGGTCCCTACGAG.

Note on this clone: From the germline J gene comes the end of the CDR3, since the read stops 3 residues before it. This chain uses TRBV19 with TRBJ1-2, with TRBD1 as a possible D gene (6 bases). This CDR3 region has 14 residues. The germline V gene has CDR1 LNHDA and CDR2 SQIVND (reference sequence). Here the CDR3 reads CASSILGASNDYTF. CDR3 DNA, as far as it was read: TGTGCCAGTAGTATACTGGGGGCTAGCAATGAC.

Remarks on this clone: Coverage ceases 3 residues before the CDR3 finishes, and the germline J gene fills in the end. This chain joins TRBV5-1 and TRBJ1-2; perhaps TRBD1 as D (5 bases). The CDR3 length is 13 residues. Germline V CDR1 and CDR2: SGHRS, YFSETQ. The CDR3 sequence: CASSLDGRVGYTF. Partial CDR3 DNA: TGCGCCAGCAGCTTGGATGGCAGGGTAGGC.

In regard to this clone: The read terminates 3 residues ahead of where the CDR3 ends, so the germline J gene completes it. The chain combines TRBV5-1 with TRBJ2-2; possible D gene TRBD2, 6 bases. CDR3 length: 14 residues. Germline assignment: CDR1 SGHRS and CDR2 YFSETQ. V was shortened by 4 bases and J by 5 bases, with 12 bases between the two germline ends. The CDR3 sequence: CASSTNLATGELFF. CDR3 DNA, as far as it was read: TGCGCCAGCAGCACCAATCTAGCGACCGGGGAG.